Listed here are 4 T cell receptor beta chains from one sample, sequenced in a study of CD8 T cells in Susac syndrome. The authors reverse transcribed 0.5 to 1 ug RNA with random hexamers. From the immunoSEQ multiplex PCR reads, TCRdb called clonotypes with MiXCR, one entry per CDR3 protein. There are about 200,000 distinct CDR3 sequences in the sample; roughly 95% occur only once, and about 0.094% lies in the top ten. The sequencing input was CD4+ T cells from PBMCs. The receptors were gathered from a human donor in good health.

V and J are TRBV30 and TRBJ1-4, with 9 bases that match TRBD1. Germline V gives CDR1 GTSNPN, CDR2 SVGIG (reference sequence). V dropped 5 bases and J dropped 7; count of bases not matched to a gene: 2. The CDR3 has 12 amino acids. This CDR3 reads CAWGTGFEKLFF. CDR3 nucleotides: TGTGCCTGGGGGACAGGGTTTGAAAAACTGTTTTTT.

The count of this clonotype is one. The CDR3 nucleotides are TGTGCCAGCAGACAGGATCTCCAGGGTTACGAGCAGTACTTC. Its translation is CASRQDLQGYEQYF. The V and J genes are TRBV7-9 and TRBJ2-7; weak D call: TRBD1 (5 bases). The germline V gene has CDR1 SEHNR and CDR2 FQNEAQ (reference sequence). The CDR3 contains 14 residues. The germline V and J ends were trimmed by 6 bases and 4 bases, with 16 bases remaining between them.

This clonotype has only one observation. The rearrangement links TRBV7-9 to TRBJ2-3; the D is unclear. The CDR3 totals 14 residues. Germline CDR1 SEHNR, CDR2 FQNEAQ (reference sequence). V lost 11 bases and J lost 5, with 20 bases in between. CDR3: CAAILASGLDTQYF. In DNA form, the CDR3 reads TGTGCCGCGATACTGGCATCTGGTTTAGATACGCAGTATTTT.

V gene TRBV12-3 or TRBV12-4 combines with J gene TRBJ1-1; 7 positions agree with TRBD1. Trimming at V came to 6 bases and at J to 1 base, leaving 11 bases not matched to a gene. This CDR3 has 16 residues. This CDR3 is CASRLGTAQPNTEAFF. CDR3 bases: TGTGCCAGCAGGCTGGGGACAGCCCAGCCGAACACTGAAGCTTTCTTT.